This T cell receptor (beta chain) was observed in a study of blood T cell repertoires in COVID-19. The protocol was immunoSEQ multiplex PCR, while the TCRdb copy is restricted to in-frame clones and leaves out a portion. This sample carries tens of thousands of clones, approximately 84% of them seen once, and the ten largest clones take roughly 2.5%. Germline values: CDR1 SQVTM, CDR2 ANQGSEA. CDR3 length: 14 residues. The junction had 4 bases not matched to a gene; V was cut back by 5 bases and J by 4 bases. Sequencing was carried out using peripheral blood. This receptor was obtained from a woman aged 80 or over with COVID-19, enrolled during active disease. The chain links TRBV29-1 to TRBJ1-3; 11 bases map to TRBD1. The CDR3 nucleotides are TGCAGCGTTCGGACAGGGGGCATAGGAAACACCATATATTTT. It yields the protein CSVRTGGIGNTIYF.